The 3 T cell receptor beta chains reported below all come from one sample, sequenced in a study of cytomegalovirus exposure and HLA in healthy donors. Vbeta (60) and Jbeta (13) primers were used in the PCR. Assay: immunoSEQ multiplex PCR; the TCRdb copy retains only in-frame clones and omits some. Of approximately 35,000 clones in the sample, roughly 64% were seen once. Sequences were obtained from PBMCs. These TCRs come from a man aged 40-55 years in good health and CMV-seropositive.

The chain combines TRBV5-5 with TRBJ1-6, with D unresolved. Germline V gene lookup returns CDR1 SGHKS and CDR2 YYEKEE (reference sequence). V was cut by 7 bases and J by 5 bases, with 16 bases left in between. There are 15 residues in the CDR3. The CDR3 protein is CASDFAVSNNSPLHF. In DNA form, the CDR3 reads TGTGCCAGCGATTTCGCGGTTAGCAATAATTCACCCCTCCACTTT. Using reference TRBV5-5 and TRBJ1-6 for the parts outside the CDR3, the full variable domain is DAGVTQSPTHLIKTRGQQVTLRCSPISGHKSVSWYQQVLGQGPQFIFQYYEKEERGRGNFPDRFSARQFPNYSSELNVNALLLGDSALYLCASDFAVSNNSPLHFGNGTRLTVT.

The chain recombines TRBV12-5 with TRBJ1-2; 9 nucleotides align to TRBD1. With V trimmed by 6 bases and J by 6 bases, 8 bases remained unmatched. The germline V gene encodes CDR1 LGHNT and CDR2 FRNRAP. The CDR3 consists of 14 residues. CDR3 nucleotide sequence: TGTGCTAGTGGCCTCGACAGGGGGGGAGATGGCTACACCTTC. Its translation: CASGLDRGGDGYTF.

The V and J genes are TRBV7-6 and TRBJ1-1; D is uncertain. Germline V gene data show CDR1 as SGHVS and CDR2 as FNYEAQ. The CDR3 runs to 12 residues. Trimming removed 8 bases at V and 8 bases at J, with 15 bases between. The DNA of the CDR3 is TGTGCCAGCGCGGCCCGGTCCTCAGAAGCTTTCTTT. Amino acid sequence: CASAARSSEAFF.